What follows is one T cell receptor beta chain and its context. Its antigen is unknown. The TRB cDNA libraries were prepared by 5' RACE with UMI labels. TCRdb re-called the 5' RACE reads; one entry per CDR3 protein, DNA not given. Its listing shows tens of thousands of distinct CDR3 sequences. Germline V gene lookup returns CDR1 MNHEY and CDR2 SMNVEV (reference sequence). The CDR3 sequence is 15 residues long. This sample is part of a study of CXCR3-negative and CXCR3-positive naive CD8 T cells. Naivety in CD8+ T cells corresponded to a CD45RO-CCR7+CD27+CD95- phenotype. Findings of the study overall: CXCR3-positive naive cells had TRB CDR3s that were more hydrophobic than CXCR3-negative naive cells had. In both naive subsets diversity was comparably high, whereas memory CD8+ cells showed much lower diversity.

Sequenced input: naive CXCR3- CD8+ T cells from blood. Subset given: CD45RO-CCR7+CD27+CD95- naive CD8+ T cells lacking CXCR3 (TNR3-). This TCR came from a human donor in good health. Some clones in this sample may be carry-over from other donors' samples. The chain uses TRBV27 and TRBJ2-1; the D call of TRBD1 rests on TCRdb alone, since no DNA is present to check it. This CDR3 is CASSRGPLVENEQFF.